Listed below are T cell receptor beta chains from one sample, sequenced in a study of T-cell reconstitution after alpha-beta-depleted transplantation in children. From the PCR reads, TCRdb called clonotypes with MiXCR, one entry per CDR3 protein. This table has about 540,000 distinct CDR3 sequences, 15% to 20% appearing once. The sequenced sample was PBMCs from the stem cell graft donor, obtained from the stem cell graft. These receptors were collected from a human donor who donated a stem cell graft to a child with acute lymphoblastic leukemia. The CDR3 runs from the conserved cysteine through the conserved F or W. A D gene is named only where the DNA matches it firmly. Not every row has a clone size; where given, it reads once, few, many or a size class.

J: TRBJ1-1
D: TRBD1
size: NA
V: TRBV29-1
CDR3: CSARTGTGEAFF
DNA: TGCAGCGCCCGGACAGGGACGGGTGAAGCTTTCTTT

J: TRBJ2-5
D: TRBD1
size: NA
V: TRBV5-1
CDR3: CASSLPGQPWYQETQYF
DNA: TGCGCCAGCAGCTTGCCGGGACAGCCCTGGTACCAAGAGACCCAGTACTTC

J: TRBJ2-7
D: NA
size: NA
V: TRBV12-3/TRBV12-4
CDR3: CASSLVGTSYYEQYF
DNA: TGTGCCAGCAGTTTAGTAGGGACGTCATACTACGAGCAGTACTTC

J: TRBJ1-5
D: NA
size: many
V: TRBV4-1
CDR3: CASSQVGQGPSHQPQHF
DNA: TGCGCCAGCAGCCAAGTTGGGCAGGGCCCATCCCATCAGCCCCAGCATTTT

J: TRBJ1-2
D: TRBD1
size: NA
V: TRBV12-3/TRBV12-4
CDR3: CASSFRTGGFAGYTF
DNA: TGTGCCAGCAGTTTCAGGACAGGGGGCTTCGCTGGCTACACCTTC

J: TRBJ2-6
D: NA
size: few
V: TRBV5-1
CDR3: CASSLALEDSGANVLTF
DNA: TGCGCCAGCAGCTTGGCCCTGGAGGACTCTGGGGCCAACGTCCTGACTTTC

J: TRBJ2-1
D: TRBD2
size: NA
V: TRBV7-3
CDR3: CASSVGLGGNEQFF
DNA: TGTGCCAGCAGCGTGGGACTAGGCGGGAATGAGCAGTTCTTC

J: TRBJ2-2
D: TRBD2
size: few
V: TRBV30
CDR3: CAWNLLAGAGELFF
DNA: TGTGCCTGGAATCTTCTAGCGGGTGCCGGGGAGCTGTTTTTT

J: TRBJ1-1
D: NA
size: NA
V: TRBV7-3
CDR3: CASSVMGNTEAFF
DNA: TGTGCCAGCAGCGTAATGGGTAACACTGAAGCTTTCTTT

J: TRBJ2-1
D: NA
size: many
V: TRBV5-1
CDR3: CASSLFPTSYNEQFF
DNA: TGCGCCAGCAGCTTGTTCCCGACCTCTTACAATGAGCAGTTCTTC

J: TRBJ2-1
D: TRBD2
size: few
V: TRBV12-3/TRBV12-4
CDR3: CASSVTSGSDYNEQFF
DNA: TGTGCCAGCAGTGTCACTAGCGGGAGTGACTACAATGAGCAGTTCTTC

J: TRBJ2-3
D: NA
size: NA
V: TRBV5-1
CDR3: CASSLPTGQSTDTQYF
DNA: TGCGCCAGCAGCCTTCCGACTGGACAGAGCACAGATACGCAGTATTTT

J: TRBJ1-4
D: TRBD1
size: NA
V: TRBV18
CDR3: CASSHRTGGEKLFF
DNA: TGTGCCAGCTCACACCGAACAGGGGGTGAAAAACTGTTTTTT

J: TRBJ1-5
D: TRBD1
size: NA
V: TRBV20-1
CDR3: CSASGQGPFNNQPQHF
DNA: TGCAGTGCTTCAGGACAGGGCCCCTTCAACAATCAGCCCCAGCATTTT

J: TRBJ2-2
D: NA
size: NA
V: TRBV7-3
CDR3: CASSFFANTGELFF
DNA: TGTGCCAGCAGCTTTTTTGCGAACACCGGGGAGCTGTTTTTT

J: TRBJ2-5
D: NA
size: few
V: TRBV4-1
CDR3: CASSLGWEETQYF
DNA: TGCGCCAGCAGCCTAGGGTGGGAGGAGACCCAGTACTTC

J: TRBJ2-7
D: TRBD2
size: NA
V: TRBV5-1
CDR3: CASSSLAKDIEQYF
DNA: TGCGCCAGCAGCTCACTAGCGAAGGATATCGAGCAGTACTTC

J: TRBJ2-4
D: TRBD2
size: NA
V: TRBV7-2
CDR3: CASSLAVGLAGKVDIQYF
DNA: TGTGCCAGCAGCTTAGCCGTGGGACTAGCGGGAAAAGTAGACATTCAGTACTTC